The 24 T cell receptor beta chains given below trace back to one sample, sequenced in a study of a mutant IDH1 vaccine in newly diagnosed glioma. TCRdb's table, derived via immunoSEQ multiplex PCR, lists solely in-frame clones and lacks some. The sample has under 80,000 clones, 86% seen once. Time point denoted: baseline, week 1 (first vaccination visit). Treatment meaning: pre-vaccination baseline after standard-of-care therapy. This specimen was PBMCs, taken from a glioma patient treated with radiotherapy, temozolomide or both. These receptors were taken from a man younger than 45 with glioma.

This rearrangement joins TRBV6-4 to TRBJ2-2, with 10 bases identical to TRBD2. This CDR3 is built from 15 residues. V trimming: 6 bases; J trimming: 2 bases; junction bases outside the gene matches: 3. CDR1 and CDR2 (germline): MRHNA, SNTAGT. CDR3 amino acids: CASSGTSENTGELFF. CDR3 nucleotide sequence: TGTGCCAGCAGCGGGACTAGCGAAAACACCGGGGAGCTGTTTTTT.

The rearrangement joins TRBV10-3 to TRBJ1-2; 7 bases match TRBD1. The V gene end was trimmed by 4 bases and the J gene end by 0 bases; junction bases not matched to a gene: 11. The CDR3 spans 17 residues. Germline CDR1 reads ENHRY; CDR2 reads SYGVKD. The CDR3 nucleotides read TGTGCCATCAGTGGGGAATGGGACAGATACTCTAACTATGGCTACACCTTC. This sequence encodes CAISGEWDRYSNYGYTF.

This chain joins TRBV5-1 and TRBJ2-4, with a possible D match to TRBD1 (6 bases). This CDR3 is 14 amino acids long. The germline V gene has CDR1 SGHRS and CDR2 YFSETQ. Trimming took off 3 bases at V and 2 bases at J, with 9 bases between the two ends. The CDR3 here is CASSWQGTKNIQYF. Written as DNA, the CDR3 is TGCGCCAGCAGCTGGCAGGGGACCAAAAACATTCAGTACTTC.

The chain links TRBV2 to TRBJ1-3, with D unresolved. The CDR3 contains 14 residues. Germline-derived CDR1 and CDR2 are SNHLY and FYNNEI. V was cut by 3 bases and J by 3 bases, with 9 bases left in between. The CDR3 region has the DNA TGTGCCAGCAGTGAGCACAAGGGTGGAAACACCATATATTTT. Amino acid sequence: CASSEHKGGNTIYF.

The genes are TRBV7-2 and TRBJ2-7, with 10 bases identical to TRBD2. The junction had 9 bases not matched to a gene; V was cut back by 5 bases and J by 8 bases. Germline CDR1 reads SGHTA; CDR2 reads FQGNSA. The CDR3 has 14 residues. CDR3 residues: CASSPQKTSGQQYF. DNA for the CDR3: TGTGCCAGCAGCCCCCAAAAGACTAGCGGGCAGCAGTACTTC.

This clone was observed a single time. This sequence joins TRBV27 and TRBJ1-2; 7 nucleotides align to TRBD1. This CDR3 is 14 amino acids long. J was trimmed by 7 bases and V by 4 bases; bases with no gene match: 9. The germline CDR1 and CDR2 sequences are MNHEY and SMNVEV (reference sequence). The chain's CDR3 is CASSSSGTVSGYTF. DNA of the CDR3: TGTGCCAGCAGTTCCTCCGGGACAGTGTCTGGCTACACCTTC.

The chain uses TRBV7-9 and TRBJ1-2; D gene ambiguous. The CDR3 is 12 amino acids. Trimming removed 5 bases from V and 4 bases from J, with 8 bases in between. The V gene's germline CDR1 is SEHNR and CDR2 FQNEAQ (reference sequence). The CDR3 here is CASSTGVYGYTF. CDR3 DNA sequence: TGTGCCAGCAGCACCGGCGTCTATGGCTACACCTTC.

V usage is TRBV4-1 and J usage is TRBJ1-6; D not certain. There are 12 residues in the CDR3. Trimming took 0 bases from V and 13 from J, leaving 7 bases between them. Per germline, CDR1 MGHRA and CDR2 YSYEKL. In nucleotides, the CDR3 is TGCGCCAGCAGCCAAGAAGTTTTGCCCCTCCACTTT. It translates to CASSQEVLPLHF.

V is TRBV10-2 and J is TRBJ2-5; D remains unclear. V was trimmed by 6 bases and J by 2 bases, leaving 1 base between them. The CDR3 length is 10 residues. CDR1 and CDR2 (germline): WSHSY, SAAADI. The CDR3 coding sequence is TGCGCCAGCAGACAAGAGACCCAGTACTTC. Protein product: CASRQETQYF.

The chain has TRBV7-9 and TRBJ1-3; D remains ambiguous. Germline V CDR1 and CDR2: SEHNR, FQNEAQ (reference sequence). The V and J ends lost 1 base and 0 bases respectively, with 10 bases between them. CDR3 size: 16 residues. CDR3 region: CASSLVGSISGNTIYF. DNA for the CDR3: TGTGCCAGCAGCTTAGTCGGCAGCATCTCTGGAAACACCATATATTTT.

This clone was picked up one time. The CDR3 protein is CASSLPDRLLSQQFF. The CDR3 DNA is TGTGCCAGCAGCTTACCGGACAGACTACTAAGCCAGCAGTTCTTC. The chain is built from TRBV7-9 and TRBJ2-1; tentative D call: TRBD1 (6 bases). The CDR3 length is 15 residues. With 2 bases removed from V and 11 bases from J, the gap between germline ends came to 19 bases. Germline V gives CDR1 SEHNR, CDR2 FQNEAQ (reference sequence).

The chain joins TRBV5-4 to TRBJ2-7; no clear D gene. Germline CDR1 and CDR2: SGHNT and YYREEE (reference sequence). V lost 2 bases to trimming and J lost 0 bases, with 6 bases between them. There are 13 residues in the CDR3. CDR3 sequence (DNA): TGTGCCAGCAGCTTTACCAGCTCCTACGAGCAGTACTTC. It specifies CASSFTSSYEQYF.

V usage is TRBV5-1 and J usage is TRBJ1-5; D is perhaps TRBD1 (6 bases). This CDR3 has 15 amino acids. Trimming pared 3 bases from V and 3 bases from J, leaving 13 bases between. Per germline, CDR1 SGHRS and CDR2 YFSETQ. The CDR3 DNA follows: TGCGCCAGCAGCTCCTCGGGGACAAACAATCAGCCCCAGCATTTT. Its translation: CASSSSGTNNQPQHF.

The chain combines TRBV7-2 with TRBJ2-7, with 9 bases matching TRBD1. Germline V gene lookup returns CDR1 SGHTA and CDR2 FQGNSA. Germline trimming cut 3 bases from V and 0 bases from J; bases unmatched to any gene: 6. The CDR3 runs to 16 residues. The CDR3 here is CASSLARQGVSYEQYF. The CDR3 nucleotides are TGTGCCAGCAGCTTGGCCCGACAGGGGGTCTCCTACGAGCAGTACTTC.

This clone was seen a few times. This chain joins TRBV19 and TRBJ1-5, with 10 bases fitting TRBD1. Germline V lookup: CDR1 LNHDA, CDR2 SQIVND (reference sequence). Germline trimming cut 5 bases from V and 6 bases from J; bases unmatched to any gene: 7. This CDR3 spans 15 amino acids. CDR3 coding DNA: TGTGCCAGTAGTCACCGGGACAGGGGTTTTCAGCCCCAGCATTTT. Protein sequence: CASSHRDRGFQPQHF.

This chain's CDR3 is CATSSGRTEGEQPQHF. The CDR3, as DNA: TGTGCCACCAGCAGTGGCCGTACAGAAGGGGAGCAGCCCCAGCATTTT. The genes are TRBV15 and TRBJ1-5; a possible D gene is TRBD1 (5 bases). The germline V gene encodes CDR1 LNHNV and CDR2 YYDKDF (reference sequence). This CDR3 region has 16 residues. Trimming took 3 bases from V and 7 from J, leaving 19 bases between them.

The V call is TRBV6-6, the J call TRBJ2-7; possibly TRBD1 for D (6 bases). This CDR3 is built from 12 residues. Trimming pared 7 bases from V and 5 bases from J, leaving 12 bases between. The germline CDR1 and CDR2 sequences are MNHNY and SVGAGI (reference sequence). CDR3 nucleotides: TGTGCCAGCACCCCAGGGGCTAACGAGCAGTACTTC. It yields the protein CASTPGANEQYF.

The chain uses TRBV11-2 and TRBJ1-5; D gene uncertain. The CDR3 runs to 18 residues. Germline CDR1 reads SGHAT; CDR2 reads FQNNGV. V was trimmed by 6 bases and J by 0 bases, leaving 21 bases between them. The CDR3 here is CASSPRGGWKHSNQPQHF. In nucleotides, the CDR3 is TGTGCCAGCAGTCCTCGAGGAGGGTGGAAACATAGCAATCAGCCCCAGCATTTT.

Comments on this clone: Within the sample, other DNA sequences also encode this same CDR3. The rearrangement uses TRBV6-6 and TRBJ1-2; D not resolved. There are 13 residues in the CDR3. In germline, CDR1 is MNHNY, CDR2 SVGAGI (reference sequence). V was pared by 2 bases and J by 4 bases, with 8 bases between. CDR3 DNA sequence: TGTGCCAGCAGTTACGGAGATTCCTATGGCTACACCTTC. This translates into CASSYGDSYGYTF.

The chain uses TRBV5-1 and TRBJ2-1; 9 nucleotides agree with TRBD1. Germline CDR1 reads SGHRS; CDR2 reads YFSETQ. The CDR3 runs to 15 residues. The J segment lost 6 bases and the V segment lost 0 bases, leaving 4 bases of the junction unmatched. CDR3 in DNA: TGCGCCAGCAGCTTGGCTACAGGGGGCCTCAATGAGCAGTTCTTC. Translating gives CASSLATGGLNEQFF. Full variable domain (outside the CDR3, taken from reference TRBV5-1 and TRBJ2-1): KAGVTQTPRYLIKTRGQQVTLSCSPISGHRSVSWYQQTPGQGLQFLFEYFSETQRNKGNFPGRFSGRQFSNSRSEMNVSTLELGDSALYLCASSLATGGLNEQFFGPGTRLTVL.

The rearrangement joins TRBV5-1 to TRBJ2-1; D possibly uses TRBD1 or TRBD2 (5 bases each). Deletions cut 2 bases from V and 5 bases from J, with 23 bases between. Per germline, CDR1 SGHRS and CDR2 YFSETQ. The CDR3 is 18 residues long. CDR3: CASSLITGPLLINNEQFF. CDR3 nucleotides: TGCGCCAGCAGCTTAATAACGGGGCCACTACTAATAAACAATGAGCAGTTCTTC.

V is TRBV13 and J is TRBJ2-1, with D possibly being TRBD1 or TRBD2 (5 bases each). V was pared by 5 bases and J by 5 bases, with 10 bases between. Germline CDR1 reads PRHDT; CDR2 reads FYEKMQ (reference sequence). This CDR3 contains 13 residues. This chain's CDR3 is CASSPGGNNEQFF. Written as DNA, the CDR3 is TGTGCCAGCAGCCCTGGGGGAAACAATGAGCAGTTCTTC. Together with reference TRBV13 and TRBJ2-1, the CDR3 gives the full variable domain: AAGVIQSPRHLIKEKRETATLKCYPIPRHDTVYWYQQGPGQDPQFLISFYEKMQSDKGSIPDRFSAQQFSDYHSELNMSSLELGDSALYFCASSPGGNNEQFFGPGTRLTVL.

V gene TRBV4-1 combines with J gene TRBJ2-7; the match to TRBD1 covers 8 bases. Trimming removed 1 base from V and 5 bases from J; junction bases left unmatched: 1. Germline V gene data show CDR1 as MGHRA and CDR2 as YSYEKL. The length of the CDR3 is 13 residues. CDR3 sequence reads: CASSQVGQDEQYF. The CDR3, as DNA: TGCGCCAGCAGCCAAGTGGGACAGGACGAGCAGTACTTC.

This clone was counted a single time. The gene calls are TRBV5-1 and TRBJ1-6; 8 nucleotides match TRBD1. Trimming removed 4 bases from V and 6 bases from J; junction bases left unmatched: 9. Looked up from germline, CDR1 is SGHRS and CDR2 is YFSETQ. This CDR3 has 16 amino acids. CDR3 loop: CASSPTPTGGNSPLHF. The CDR3 DNA sequence: TGCGCCAGCAGCCCAACCCCCACAGGGGGTAATTCACCCCTCCACTTT.